Detailed here is one T cell receptor (beta chain). The data stem from a study of blood T cells in healthy people across ages. The CDR3 covers 15 residues. Germline assignment: CDR1 SGHRS and CDR2 YFSETQ. V was trimmed by 4 bases and J by 4 bases, leaving 17 bases between them. Alongside a J-beta primer mix, a sample-barcoded 5' primer served in a second PCR lasting roughly 6 to 12 cycles. TCRdb independently ran MiXCR on the 5' RACE reads; one entry per CDR3 protein. There are fewer than 1.5 million distinct CDR3 sequences in the sample; 42% occur only once, and approximately 7.9% lies in the top ten. Each sample used at least 7 million PBMCs.

The chain carries TRBV5-1 and TRBJ2-5, with no clear D. This receptor was identified in a woman aged 18-35 years in good health. The specimen was blood. In DNA form, the CDR3 reads TGCGCCAGCAGCCTTTCTATGGACCGTCGAGAGACCCAGTACTTC. Amino acids: CASSLSMDRRETQYF.